A selection of T cell receptor beta chains follows, all from one sample in a study of cytomegalovirus exposure and HLA in healthy donors. The repertoire was sequenced with immunoSEQ multiplex PCR; TCRdb's copy has only in-frame clones and lacks some. Of 110,000 to 150,000 clones in the sample, about three quarters were seen once. The sample was PBMCs. The source of these receptors is a male donor in good health and CMV-seronegative. The CDR3 runs from the conserved cysteine through the conserved F or W. D genes are given only for firm matches. Part of the rows lack a size; the others show once, few, many or a class for expanded clones.

abundance,d_gene,j_gene,len,v_gene,CDR3aa,CDR3nt
once,NA,TRBJ1-1,14,TRBV2,CASNENRADTEAFF,TGTGCCAGCAATGAAAACAGGGCGGACACTGAAGCTTTCTTT
few,NA,TRBJ1-1,14,TRBV7-3,CASRNGGVSTEAFF,TGTGCCAGCAGGAATGGCGGGGTAAGCACTGAAGCTTTCTTT
NA,NA,TRBJ1-5,16,TRBV4-1,CASSQARGYSNQPQHF,TGCGCCAGCAGCCAAGCCAGGGGCTATAGCAATCAGCCCCAGCATTTT
NA,TRBD1,TRBJ1-2,15,TRBV19,CASTDRAGGGYGYTF,TGTGCCAGTACGGATCGAGCAGGGGGTGGGTATGGCTACACCTTC
NA,NA,TRBJ1-2,17,TRBV19,CASSMVLGSQFNYGYTF,TGTGCCAGTAGTATGGTCTTGGGCAGCCAGTTTAATTATGGCTACACCTTC
NA,NA,TRBJ1-1,11,TRBV27,CASSQRGEAFF,TGTGCCAGCAGCCAACGGGGTGAAGCTTTCTTT
NA,NA,TRBJ1-4,15,TRBV28,CASSPSGPTNEKLFF,TGTGCCAGCAGTCCAAGCGGGCCAACTAATGAAAAACTGTTTTTT
NA,TRBD2,TRBJ2-7,16,TRBV10-3,CAIRGEGLAGKYEQYF,TGTGCCATCAGGGGGGAAGGACTAGCGGGTAAGTACGAGCAGTACTTC
NA,TRBD1,TRBJ2-2,15,TRBV2,CAIIPGQVSTGELFF,TGTGCCATTATCCCGGGACAGGTTAGCACCGGGGAGCTGTTTTTT
once,NA,TRBJ2-1,16,TRBV9,CASSVDARGSYNEQFF,TGTGCCAGCAGCGTAGACGCGAGAGGTTCCTACAATGAGCAGTTCTTC
few,TRBD2,TRBJ2-1,15,TRBV19,CASTLVLAGNNEQFF,TGTGCCAGTACTTTGGTGCTAGCGGGTAACAATGAGCAGTTCTTC
NA,TRBD1,TRBJ2-3,17,TRBV12-5,CASGPQTGGQGTDTQYF,TGTGCTAGTGGCCCGCAGACGGGGGGACAGGGAACAGATACGCAGTATTTT
NA,NA,TRBJ2-6,17,TRBV4-1,CASSQADRTSGANVLTF,TGCGCCAGCAGCCAAGCTGACAGGACCTCTGGGGCCAACGTCCTGACTTTC
NA,TRBD2,TRBJ2-1,14,TRBV10-3,CAFSSGSFVDEQFF,TGTGCCTTCTCTAGCGGGAGTTTTGTTGATGAGCAGTTCTTC
NA,TRBD2,TRBJ2-1,16,TRBV7-2,CASSSPLGTSVNEQFF,TGTGCCAGCAGCTCTCCCCTCGGGACTAGCGTGAATGAGCAGTTCTTC
NA,TRBD2,TRBJ2-7,15,TRBV7-6,CASSSGLGASYEQYF,TGTGCCAGCAGCTCAGGACTAGGGGCCTCCTACGAGCAGTACTTC
NA,TRBD1,TRBJ1-5,15,TRBV2,CASREWTGQNQPQHF,TGTGCCAGCAGGGAATGGACAGGACAGAATCAGCCCCAGCATTTT
NA,TRBD2,TRBJ2-3,16,TRBV4-2,CASSQASGRASDTQYF,TGTGCCAGCAGCCAAGCTAGCGGGAGGGCATCAGATACGCAGTATTTT
NA,NA,TRBJ2-6,11,TRBV18,CASSLTEDLTF,TGTGCCAGCTCACTCACCGAGGACCTGACTTTC
NA,NA,TRBJ2-2,14,TRBV5-1,CASSSAGPTGELFF,TGCGCCAGCAGCTCGGCAGGGCCTACCGGGGAGCTGTTTTTT
NA,TRBD2,TRBJ2-7,16,TRBV27,CASTFNGLAGGYEQYF,TGTGCCAGCACCTTCAACGGACTAGCGGGAGGATACGAGCAGTACTTC
NA,TRBD2,TRBJ2-7,13,TRBV2,CASSVMTSLGQYF,TGTGCCAGCAGTGTGATGACTAGCCTGGGGCAGTACTTC
few,NA,TRBJ1-2,14,TRBV29-1,CSVEEAGAGEGYTF,TGCAGCGTTGAAGAAGCAGGGGCTGGGGAGGGATACACCTTC
NA,TRBD2,TRBJ2-2,17,TRBV29-1,CSVDPTGLAGVGGELFF,TGCAGCGTTGACCCCACGGGACTAGCGGGAGTCGGCGGGGAGCTGTTTTTT
NA,NA,TRBJ1-5,14,TRBV19,CASSIQESNQPQHF,TGTGCCAGTAGTATCCAGGAAAGCAATCAGCCCCAGCATTTT
NA,NA,TRBJ1-1,15,TRBV6-1,CASRGVTGTNTEAFF,TGTGCCAGCAGGGGCGTTACAGGGACGAACACTGAAGCTTTCTTT
NA,TRBD2,TRBJ2-5,16,TRBV7-6,CASSLLLAGVQETQYF,TGTGCCAGCAGCTTATTACTAGCGGGAGTCCAAGAGACCCAGTACTTC
NA,NA,TRBJ2-2,17,TRBV7-9,CASSAVPRAYGTGELFF,TGTGCCAGCAGCGCCGTCCCGCGGGCCTACGGGACCGGGGAGCTGTTTTTT
NA,TRBD2,TRBJ2-5,14,TRBV25-1,CASSAQGAGGKQYF,TGTGCCAGCAGTGCACAGGGTGCGGGGGGGAAGCAGTACTTC